Presented here are 9 T cell receptor beta chains from one specimen sequenced in a study of regulatory T cells in long-lasting Graves disease. Time point indicated: persistent/refractory GD, antithyroid drugs over 5 years with positive TRAb. PBMCs were the source of the RNA used for TCR sequencing. iRepertoire HTBI primers and Arm-PCR of CDR3 regions built TCR beta libraries. One entry per CDR3 protein, called by TCRdb with MiXCR from the multiplex PCR reads. This table has about 470,000 distinct CDR3 sequences, under 25% appearing once. The sequences come from peripheral blood mononuclear cells (PBMCs), collected when the disease was refractory, from a patient treated with antithyroid drugs. These receptors all come from a female donor with Graves disease.

The chain combines TRBV6-1 with TRBJ1-1; perhaps TRBD1 as D (6 bases). CDR1 is MNHNS, CDR2 SASEGT, per germline. Trimming left V 0 bases short and J 5 bases short, with 16 bases between. The CDR3 spans 16 residues. The CDR3, as DNA: TGTGCCAGCAGTGAAGCGGGGGGGGGGCGTAAAACTGAAGCTTTCTTT. It is translated as CASSEAGGGRKTEAFF.

This clonotype was found a few times. This chain uses TRBV11-1 with TRBJ2-1; a possible D gene is TRBD1 (5 bases). There are 14 residues in the CDR3. Germline lookup yields CDR1 SGHAT and CDR2 FQDESV (reference sequence). The V end was cut by 2 bases, the J end by 6 bases, with 11 bases between. CDR3 protein: CASSLTGPVNEQFF. CDR3 nucleotide sequence: TGTGCCAGCAGCTTAACAGGTCCGGTCAATGAGCAGTTCTTC.

The J gene is TRBJ2-7, the V gene TRBV5-1; 9 bases match TRBD1. The CDR3 extends over 15 amino acids. The germline V gene encodes CDR1 SGHRS and CDR2 YFSETQ. With 5 bases clipped from V and 1 base from J, the junction kept 7 bases outside the gene matches. The CDR3: CASRGATGGSYEQYF. CDR3 DNA sequence: TGCGCCAGCAGGGGGGCGACAGGGGGGTCCTACGAGCAGTACTTC.

V and J are TRBV18 and TRBJ2-2; D remains ambiguous. The germline V gene encodes CDR1 KGHSH and CDR2 LQKENI. The CDR3 has 15 residues. V lost 5 bases, J lost 2 bases, and 12 bases lay in between. Here the CDR3 reads CASSSLSGNTGELFF. CDR3 sequence (DNA): TGTGCCAGCTCATCTTTATCGGGTAACACCGGGGAGCTGTTTTTT. Complete variable domain (other parts from reference TRBV18 and TRBJ2-2): NAGVMQNPRHLVRRRGQEARLRCSPMKGHSHVYWYRQLPEEGLKFMVYLQKENIIDESGMPKERFSAEFPKEGPSILRIQQVVRGDSAAYFCASSSLSGNTGELFFGEGSRLTVL.

V usage is TRBV24-1 and J usage is TRBJ2-2; the D is unclear. V was pared by 8 bases and J by 3 bases, with 6 bases between. The germline V gene encodes CDR1 KGHDR and CDR2 SFDVKD. The CDR3 is 12 residues long. CDR3 in DNA: TGTGCCACCATGACCTACACCGGGGAGCTGTTTTTT. This codes for CATMTYTGELFF.

Remarks on this clonotype: Possible read error: a much larger clone is one base away. The chain combines TRBV28 with TRBJ1-5, with D possibly TRBD1 on 6 matching bases. Germline lookup yields CDR1 MDHEN and CDR2 SYDVKM. Deletions cut 3 bases from V and 6 bases from J, with 18 bases between. The CDR3 covers 16 residues. The CDR3 region is CASSFYDGGHGQPQHF. The CDR3 bases are TGTGCCAGCAGTTTTTACGACGGGGGGCACGGTCAGCCCCAGCATTTT.

The chain has TRBV11-3 and TRBJ2-2; 7 nucleotides match TRBD2. Per the germline V gene, CDR1 is SGHNT and CDR2 is YENEEA. The CDR3 covers 15 residues. V shed 1 base and J 7 bases; nucleotides not matched to a gene: 6. The CDR3 loop reads CASSLGGGRGGELFF. CDR3 DNA: TGTGCCAGCAGCTTAGGTGGCGGGAGAGGCGGGGAGCTGTTTTTT. Supplemented by reference TRBV11-3 and TRBJ2-2, the full variable domain reads EAGVVQSPRYKIIEKKQPVAFWCNPISGHNTLYWYLQNLGQGPELLIRYENEEAVDDSQLPKDRFSAERLKGVDSTLKIQPAELGDSAVYLCASSLGGGRGGELFFGEGSRLTVL.

CDR3 DNA sequence: TGCGCCAGCAGTGAGGCGGGAGTGACAGATACGCAGTATTTT. It is translated as CASSEAGVTDTQYF. V usage is TRBV10-2 and J usage is TRBJ2-3, with 7 bases aligning to TRBD2. The CDR3 is made up of 14 amino acids. Germline lookup yields CDR1 WSHSY and CDR2 SAAADI. V trimming: 2 bases; J trimming: 3 bases; junction bases outside the gene matches: 2.

This clonotype was counted at least ten times. The chain has TRBV7-2 and TRBJ2-7; 9 bases fit TRBD2. The CDR3 length is 14 residues. J was trimmed by 6 bases and V by 3 bases; bases with no gene match: 6. Per germline, CDR1 SGHTA and CDR2 FQGNSA. The CDR3 protein is CASSFLAGEREQYF. In DNA, the CDR3 is TGTGCCAGCAGCTTCTTAGCGGGAGAGCGCGAGCAGTACTTC.